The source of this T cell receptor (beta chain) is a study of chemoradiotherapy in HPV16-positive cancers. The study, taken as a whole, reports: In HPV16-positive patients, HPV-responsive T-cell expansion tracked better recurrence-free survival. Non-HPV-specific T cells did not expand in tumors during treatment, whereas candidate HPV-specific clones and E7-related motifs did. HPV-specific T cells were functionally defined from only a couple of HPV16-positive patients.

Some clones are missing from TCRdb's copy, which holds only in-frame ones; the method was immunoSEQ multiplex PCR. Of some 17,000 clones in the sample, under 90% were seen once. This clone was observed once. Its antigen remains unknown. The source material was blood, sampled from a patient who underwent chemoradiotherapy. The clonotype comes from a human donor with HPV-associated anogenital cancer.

The chain's CDR3 is CASSDSMTSVFNEQFF. Here the CDR3 DNA reads TGTGCCAGCAGTGACTCGATGACTAGCGTTTTCAATGAGCAGTTCTTC. The chain has TRBV6-4 and TRBJ2-1; 8 bases line up with TRBD2. Germline V gene sequence: CDR1 MRHNA, CDR2 SNTAGT. This CDR3 contains 16 residues. The junction had 7 bases not matched to a gene; V was cut back by 0 bases and J by 6 bases.